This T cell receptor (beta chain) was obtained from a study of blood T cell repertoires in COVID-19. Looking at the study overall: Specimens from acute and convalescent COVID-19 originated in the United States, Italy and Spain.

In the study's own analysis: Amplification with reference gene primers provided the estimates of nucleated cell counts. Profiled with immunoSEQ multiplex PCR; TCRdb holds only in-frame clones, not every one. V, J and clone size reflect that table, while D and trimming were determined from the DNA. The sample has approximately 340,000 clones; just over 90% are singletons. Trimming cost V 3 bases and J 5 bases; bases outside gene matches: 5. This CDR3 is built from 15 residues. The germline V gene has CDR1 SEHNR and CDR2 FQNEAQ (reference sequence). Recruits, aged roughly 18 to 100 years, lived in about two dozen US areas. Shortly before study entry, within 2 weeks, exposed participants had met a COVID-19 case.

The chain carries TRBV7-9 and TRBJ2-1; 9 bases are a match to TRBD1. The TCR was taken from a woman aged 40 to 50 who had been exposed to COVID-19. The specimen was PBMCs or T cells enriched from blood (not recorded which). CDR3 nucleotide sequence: TGTGCCAGCAGCTTGGGGACAGGGCTACACAATGAGCAGTTCTTC. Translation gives CASSLGTGLHNEQFF.